This T cell receptor beta chain derives from a study of shared clonotypes between healthy human individuals. Study results and caveats: Blood alone was sampled, and tissue repertoires likely differ.

Germline-derived CDR1 and CDR2 are MDHEN and SYDVKM. The CDR3 sequence is 17 residues long. V was trimmed by 8 bases and J by 3 bases, leaving 25 bases between them. This clone occurred once. No antigen is known for it. Genomic DNA of every subset was divided equally among multiple immunoSEQ plates. Among the unsorted PBMC samples, replicate PCRs used around 270 ng DNA, 30,000 to 35,000 T cell genomes. Sequencing was performed with immunoSEQ multiplex PCR; in TCRdb, only in-frame clones are kept and a portion is missing. Of 470,000 or so clones in the sample, 81% were seen once. The sequenced material came from PBMCs. This TCR was recovered from a woman in her 40s in good health. Some clones in this sample may be carry-over from other donors' samples. V gene TRBV28 combines with J gene TRBJ1-2, with D perhaps TRBD1 (5 bases). CDR3 region: CASRGDETTLRDYGYTF. CDR3 sequence (DNA): TGTGCCAGCCGGGGGGACGAGACGACTCTTCGGGACTATGGCTACACCTTC.